Below, 8 T cell receptor beta chains from the same sample are listed, as sequenced in a study of T-cell memory formation after mild COVID-19. TCRdb re-called the 5' RACE reads through MiXCR, storing one row per CDR3 protein. The sample has 250,000 to 400,000 distinct CDR3 sequences, over 11% seen once. Material for sequencing was PBMCs or a T cell subset sorted from them (not recorded which). The receptor set was obtained from a man in his late teens or twenties who had mild COVID-19 (a few samples of this study predate the infection). Cell type and time point are not known.

This clonotype has only a few counts. V is TRBV7-2 and J is TRBJ2-5; 8 bases are shared with TRBD1. The CDR3 length is 15 residues. Germline CDR1 reads SGHTA; CDR2 reads FQGNSA. After removal of 2 bases from V and 5 bases from J, the junction contained 7 bases not matched to a gene. This chain's CDR3 is CASSLTRQGFETQYF. CDR3 DNA sequence: TGTGCCAGCAGCTTAACCCGACAGGGGTTCGAGACCCAGTACTTC.

The chain is built from TRBV6-5 and TRBJ2-7; 8 bases match TRBD1. The germline CDR1 and CDR2 sequences are MNHEY and SVGAGI. Unmatched junction bases numbered 4, after V lost 6 bases and J lost 0 bases. The CDR3 covers 14 residues. The CDR3, as DNA: TGTGCCAGCAGAAGGACAGGGAGCTCCTACGAGCAGTACTTC. Translated, it gives CASRRTGSSYEQYF.

The chain links TRBV5-4 to TRBJ2-3, with TRBD2 as a possible D gene (7 bases). CDR3 size: 16 residues. V lost 4 bases to trimming and J lost 2 bases, with 17 bases between them. Looked up from germline, CDR1 is SGHNT and CDR2 is YYREEE (reference sequence). DNA of the CDR3: TGTGCCAGCAGCGCCGCGGGGGCCCTATACACAGATACGCAGTATTTT. Translation: CASSAAGALYTDTQYF.

This clonotype was counted many times. The rearrangement joins TRBV18 to TRBJ1-1; TRBD1 matches at 12 bases. Germline V gene lookup returns CDR1 KGHSH and CDR2 LQKENI. The ends lost 1 base at V and 4 bases at J; junction bases unmatched: 7. The CDR3 totals 17 residues. This chain's CDR3 is CASSPQTGQGAGTEAFF. CDR3 sequence (DNA): TGTGCCAGCTCACCACAGACGGGACAGGGGGCGGGCACTGAAGCTTTCTTT.

This sequence joins TRBV12-3 or TRBV12-4 and TRBJ1-5, with D uncertain. The V gene lost 1 base and the J gene lost 4 bases, with 14 bases spanning the gap. CDR3 length equals 16 residues. For the CDR3, the DNA is TGTGCCAGCAGTTTAGAGTCCGGGGAGTCAAATCAGCCCCAGCATTTT. This gives the protein CASSLESGESNQPQHF.

This clonotype showed up just a few times. This chain's CDR3 is CSARGGSRSYEQYF. The CDR3 nucleotides are TGCAGTGCTAGGGGAGGATCTCGCTCCTACGAGCAGTACTTC. The chain recombines TRBV20-1 with TRBJ2-7; possible D gene TRBD2, 6 bases. Between the trimmed V and J ends, which lost 3 bases and 0 bases, there was a span of 12 bases. Germline loops: CDR1 DFQATT, CDR2 SNEGSKA (reference sequence). The length of the CDR3 is 14 residues.

Ten or more counts support this clonotype. This CDR3 is CSARGQGVDTQYF. In DNA form, the CDR3 reads TGCAGTGCTAGAGGGCAAGGGGTGGATACGCAGTATTTT. The chain carries TRBV20-1 and TRBJ2-3; possible D gene TRBD1, 5 bases. From germline, CDR1 is DFQATT and CDR2 SNEGSKA (reference sequence). Trimming stripped 1 base from V and 6 bases from J, with 11 bases between. This CDR3 spans 13 amino acids.

There are a few counts of this clonotype. The chain joins TRBV28 to TRBJ2-1, with D unclear. CDR1 is MDHEN and CDR2 is SYDVKM in the germline V gene. V was cut by 6 bases and J by 5 bases, with 14 bases left in between. This CDR3 has 14 amino acids. In DNA form, the CDR3 reads TGTGCCAGCAGGGACCCGCCGGTGGACAATGAGCAGTTCTTC. Translating it yields CASRDPPVDNEQFF.